This TCR beta chain was identified during a study of blood T cell repertoires in COVID-19. Germline V gene data show CDR1 as SGHAT and CDR2 as FQNNGV. CDR3 length: 13 residues. V shed 3 bases, J shed 10 bases, and the junction held 3 bases outside the gene matches. The method was immunoSEQ multiplex PCR; TCRdb's version includes in-frame clones alone and lacks a portion of them. The data show tens of thousands of clones, around four fifths seen once. The source of this sequence is a man aged 65-85 years with acute or convalescent COVID-19. The specimen sequenced was peripheral blood. The chain carries TRBV11-2 and TRBJ1-6; TRBD1 aligns across 7 bases. The CDR3 sequence is CASSFEGGSPLHF. The CDR3 nucleotides are TGTGCCAGCAGCTTTGAAGGGGGCTCACCCCTCCACTTT.